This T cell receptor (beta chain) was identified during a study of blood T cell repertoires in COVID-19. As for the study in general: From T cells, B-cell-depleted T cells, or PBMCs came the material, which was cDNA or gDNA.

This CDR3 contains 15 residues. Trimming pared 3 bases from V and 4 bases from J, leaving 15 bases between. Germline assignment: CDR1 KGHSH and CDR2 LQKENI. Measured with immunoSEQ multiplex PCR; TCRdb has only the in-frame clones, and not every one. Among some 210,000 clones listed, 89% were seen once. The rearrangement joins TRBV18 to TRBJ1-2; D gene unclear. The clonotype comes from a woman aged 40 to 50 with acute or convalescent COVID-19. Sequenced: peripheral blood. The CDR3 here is CASSPLRGGLYGYTF. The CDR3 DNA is TGTGCCAGCTCACCGCTCAGAGGAGGGCTCTATGGCTACACCTTC.